This passage covers 6 T cell receptor beta chains from one sample sequenced in a study of vaccination and CD4 T cells after COVID-19 (dated by TCRdb to between 2021 and 2024). Libraries were built with PCR. TCRdb lists the instrument as Illumina iSeq 100. At the Johns Hopkins FTIC core, DNA from the cultured CD4+ T cells underwent TCR sequencing with the Oncomine TCR Beta short-read assay. Starting from the raw public reads, TCRdb applied fastp trimming at Q25, assembled clones with MiXCR and retained in-frame beta chains. Entries that share a CDR3 protein sequence are merged under the most common genes and DNA. The table for this sample lists approximately 11,000 distinct CDR3 sequences; roughly 29% of them were counted only once. The top ten hold 20% to 25% of the sample. Antigens of these TCRs are unknown. The treatment or condition tag for this specimen amounts to: roughly 11-day PBMC culture with coronavirus spike peptide pools or control peptides (ViraFEST assay).

Specimen: cultured CD4+ T cells from blood. The receptors stem from a human donor with COVID-19.

The chain carries TRBV5-6 and TRBJ2-5; D may be TRBD1 or TRBD2 (6 bases each). The CDR3 is 14 residues long. Germline assignment: CDR1 SGHDT and CDR2 YYEEEE. V lost 1 base, J lost 9 bases, and 16 bases lay in between. The CDR3 sequence is CASSLQGTGTAQYF. CDR3 DNA sequence: TGTGCCAGCAGCTTGCAGGGGACTGGGACGGCCCAGTACTTC.

The CDR3 spells CASSLGGGLRYEQYF. CDR3 DNA: TGTGCCAGCAGCTTAGGCGGGGGGTTAAGGTACGAGCAGTACTTC. This chain connects TRBV7-2 to TRBJ2-7, with 8 bases fitting TRBD2. J lost 4 bases, V lost 1 base, and 6 bases had no gene match. CDR3 length: 15 amino acids. From germline, CDR1 is SGHTA and CDR2 FQGNSA.

CDR3: CSARKGGPYNEQFF. The CDR3 DNA reads as TGCAGTGCTAGAAAGGGGGGTCCCTACAATGAGCAGTTCTTC. The chain couples TRBV20-1 to TRBJ2-1; D might be TRBD1 or TRBD2, each matching 6 bases. V shed 2 bases and J shed 2 bases, with 10 bases lying between them. The CDR3 spans 14 residues. Germline V gives CDR1 DFQATT, CDR2 SNEGSKA (reference sequence).

Only a few counts were recorded for this clonotype. The chain carries TRBV6-1 and TRBJ2-3; a possible D gene is TRBD1 (5 bases). Trimming shortened V by 7 bases and J by 8 bases, and 22 bases separated the two germline ends. CDR1 and CDR2 from the germline V gene are MNHNS and SASEGT. The CDR3 runs 15 residues. The chain's CDR3 is CASTQTLGLWGTQYF. CDR3 nucleotide sequence: TGTGCCAGCACCCAAACGTTGGGGCTATGGGGTACGCAGTATTTT.

In its sample, this clonotype was seen a few times. The rearrangement uses TRBV30 and TRBJ2-3; the D call may be TRBD1 or TRBD2 (5 bases each). Trimming took 3 bases from V and 1 from J, leaving 14 bases between them. Looked up from germline, CDR1 is GTSNPN and CDR2 is SVGIG (reference sequence). The CDR3 sequence is 15 residues long. CDR3: CAWRGEGLGTDTQYF. The CDR3 bases are TGTGCCTGGAGGGGCGAGGGGCTTGGCACAGATACGCAGTATTTT. Full variable domain (outside the CDR3, taken from reference TRBV30 and TRBJ2-3): SQTIHQWPATLVQPVGSPLSLECTVEGTSNPNLYWYRQAAGRGLQLLFYSVGIGQISSEVPQNLSASRPQDRQFILSSKKLLLSDSGFYLCAWRGEGLGTDTQYFGPGTRLTVL.

The V gene is TRBV10-3, the J gene TRBJ2-1; 10 bases are shared with TRBD2. CDR1 is ENHRY, CDR2 SYGVKD, per germline. The CDR3 extends over 14 amino acids. V was pared by 5 bases and J by 9 bases, with 7 bases of the junction left unmatched. The DNA of the CDR3 is TGTGCCATCAGTAGCGGGGGGGCCGTTAGTGAGCAGTTCTTC. Translating gives CAISSGGAVSEQFF.